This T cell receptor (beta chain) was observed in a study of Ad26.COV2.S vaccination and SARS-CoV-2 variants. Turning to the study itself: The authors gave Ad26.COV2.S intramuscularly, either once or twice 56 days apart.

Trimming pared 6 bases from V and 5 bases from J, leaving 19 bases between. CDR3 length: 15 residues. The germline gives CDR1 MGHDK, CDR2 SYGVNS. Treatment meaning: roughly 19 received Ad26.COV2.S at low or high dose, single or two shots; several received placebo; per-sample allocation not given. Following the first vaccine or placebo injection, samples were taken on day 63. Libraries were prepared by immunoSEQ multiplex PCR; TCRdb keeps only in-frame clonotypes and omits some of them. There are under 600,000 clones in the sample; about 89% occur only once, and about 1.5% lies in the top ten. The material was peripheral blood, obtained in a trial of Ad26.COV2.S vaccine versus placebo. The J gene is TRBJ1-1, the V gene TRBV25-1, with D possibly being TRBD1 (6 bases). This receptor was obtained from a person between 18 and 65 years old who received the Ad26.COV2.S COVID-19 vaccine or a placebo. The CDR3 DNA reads TGTGCCAGCAGCCCGAAGGGGGGGTCGGGGACTGAAGCTTTCTTT. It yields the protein CASSPKGGSGTEAFF.